The source of this T cell receptor beta chain is a study of T cells in tuberculosis. Points from the study as a whole: GMM-specific TCRs were nearer to active tuberculosis alpha repertoires, suggesting expansion. Shorter CDR3-alpha in active tuberculosis partly drove smaller distances. GEM motif frequencies gave roughly 65% accuracy; the GMM repertoire gave roughly 90%. Cases with active tuberculosis were adults, while controls were adolescents.

Comments on this clone: What it binds is unknown.

The time point: new active TB diagnosis, blood taken before or within 7 days of starting treatment. This CDR3 is built from 16 residues. The V end was cut by 5 bases, the J end by 0 bases, with 16 bases between. CDR1 and CDR2 (germline): MNHEY, SMNVEV (reference sequence). The assay was immunoSEQ multiplex PCR, and TCRdb's table has in-frame clones only and misses some. The table has approximately 30,000 clones, roughly 87% seen once; the top ten hold less than 6.5%. The material was PBMCs, obtained at tuberculosis diagnosis. The receptor's source is an adult with tuberculosis. The chain has TRBV27 and TRBJ1-1, with D unresolved. The chain's CDR3 is CASSPPPGPMNTEAFF. The CDR3 bases are TGTGCCAGCAGTCCCCCTCCCGGTCCCATGAACACTGAAGCTTTCTTT.